This T cell receptor beta chain derives from a study of glioma-infiltrating T cells. Overall study: Glioblastomas were WHO grade IV, sampled at first diagnosis; low-grade were grade II.

This clonotype has ten or more counts. What it recognizes is unknown. Using RNA template, CDR3s of TCR alpha and beta were amplified with iRepertoire arm-PCR. TCRdb reprocessed the multiplex PCR reads with MiXCR, giving one entry per CDR3 protein. The sample holds more than 350,000 distinct CDR3 sequences, around 38% seen once. Findings of the study overall: Above-expected tissue-blood divergence occurred in all gliomas, most in low-grade ones. Shared blood CDR3 signature motifs marked patients with low tissue-blood divergence.

Germline V gene data show CDR1 as DFQATT and CDR2 as SNEGSKA (reference sequence). V lost 1 base to trimming and J lost 7 bases, with 5 bases between them. The CDR3 is made up of 10 amino acids. The V and J genes are TRBV20-1 and TRBJ2-7; D gene ambiguous. The sequence derives from a human donor with low-grade glioma or glioblastoma, undergoing nonglioma brain surgery, or in good health (not recorded which). Sequencing was done on a sample of glioma tissue, nonneoplastic brain tissue, or PBMCs (not recorded which). The CDR3 sequence is CSARGVEQYF. The CDR3 DNA reads as TGCAGTGCTAGAGGGGTAGAGCAGTACTTC.